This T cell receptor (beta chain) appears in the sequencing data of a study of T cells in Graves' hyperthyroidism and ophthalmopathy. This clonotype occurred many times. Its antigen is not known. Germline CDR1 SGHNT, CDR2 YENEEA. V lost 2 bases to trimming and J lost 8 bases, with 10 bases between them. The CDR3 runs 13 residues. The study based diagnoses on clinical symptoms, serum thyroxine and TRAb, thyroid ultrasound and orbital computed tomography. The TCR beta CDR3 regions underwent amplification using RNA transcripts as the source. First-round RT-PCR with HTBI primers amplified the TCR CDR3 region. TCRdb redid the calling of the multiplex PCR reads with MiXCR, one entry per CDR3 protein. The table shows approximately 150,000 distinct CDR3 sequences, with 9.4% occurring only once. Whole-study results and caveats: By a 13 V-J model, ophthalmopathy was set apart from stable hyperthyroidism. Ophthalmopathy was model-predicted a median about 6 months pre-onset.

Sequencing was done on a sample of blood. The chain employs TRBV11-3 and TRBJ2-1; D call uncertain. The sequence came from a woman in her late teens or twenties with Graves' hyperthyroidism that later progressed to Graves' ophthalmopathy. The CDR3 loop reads CASSLFLGDEQFF. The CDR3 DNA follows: TGTGCCAGCAGCTTATTCCTAGGCGATGAGCAGTTCTTC.